This entry features one T cell receptor beta chain sequence. Antigen specificity is unknown. With 60 Vbeta and 13 Jbeta primers, the PCR was carried out. TCRdb's copy holds only in-frame clones and misses some; the assay was immunoSEQ multiplex PCR. The sample carries about 31,000 clones, 87% recorded once. Germline assignment: CDR1 KGHSH and CDR2 LQKENI. The CDR3 has 16 amino acids. Trimming cost V 5 bases and J 2 bases; bases outside gene matches: 5. This sample is drawn from a study of cytomegalovirus exposure and HLA in healthy donors. Regarding the study as a whole: Sequencing artifact likely explains a cluster of highly shared sequence variants.

The sample comprised PBMCs. This clonotype was obtained from a boy younger than 18 in good health and CMV-seronegative. The V call is TRBV18, the J call TRBJ2-6; the match to TRBD1 covers 8 bases. The CDR3 DNA is TGTGCCAGCTCATCTCAGGGACAGGCTGGGGCCAACGTCCTGACTTTC. Its translation is CASSSQGQAGANVLTF.